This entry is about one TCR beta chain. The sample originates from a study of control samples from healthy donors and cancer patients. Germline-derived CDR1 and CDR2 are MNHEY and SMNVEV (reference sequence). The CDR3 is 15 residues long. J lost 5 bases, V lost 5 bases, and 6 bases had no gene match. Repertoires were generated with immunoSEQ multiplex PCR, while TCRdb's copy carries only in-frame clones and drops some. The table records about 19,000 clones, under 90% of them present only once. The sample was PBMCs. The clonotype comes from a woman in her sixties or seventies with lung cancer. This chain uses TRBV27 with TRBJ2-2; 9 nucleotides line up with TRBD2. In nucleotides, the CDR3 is TGTGCCAGCAGTCGAGCGGGAGGTAGAACCGGGGAGCTGTTTTTT. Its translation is CASSRAGGRTGELFF.